The 29 T cell receptor beta chains in this list originate from one sample, sequenced in a study of a mutant IDH1 vaccine in newly diagnosed glioma. The antigens of these receptors remain unknown. Only in-frame clones appear in the TCRdb table, and some are missing; sequencing was by immunoSEQ multiplex PCR. Counted here are 20,000 to 25,000 clones, roughly 82% occurring once; the ten biggest clones make up approximately 13%. Stated time point: week 23, last vaccination. All doses held 300 ug of mutant IDH1 20-mer peptide, with topical imiquimod. The sample here was PBMCs, taken from a glioma patient whose treatment included an IDH1 peptide vaccine. The receptors originated from a man aged 30-40 years with glioma.

V and J are TRBV5-1 and TRBJ1-2, with D tentatively TRBD1 (6 bases). Germline lookup yields CDR1 SGHRS and CDR2 YFSETQ. With 0 bases removed from V and 8 bases from J, the gap between germline ends came to 11 bases. This CDR3 spans 13 amino acids. CDR3 protein: CASSLGWGQGYTF. CDR3 nucleotide sequence: TGCGCCAGCAGCTTGGGATGGGGGCAGGGCTACACCTTC.

The chain joins TRBV2 to TRBJ2-1; 14 bases are a match to TRBD2. V shed 5 bases, J shed 9 bases, and the junction held 12 bases outside the gene matches. Germline CDR1 reads SNHLY; CDR2 reads FYNNEI. CDR3 length: 17 residues. CDR3 in DNA: TGTGCCAGCAGTACGGGACTAGCGGGAGCGCCCCGGACTGAGCAGTTCTTC. It codes for CASSTGLAGAPRTEQFF.

The genes are TRBV10-3 and TRBJ2-4; 11 bases line up with TRBD1. Looked up from germline, CDR1 is ENHRY and CDR2 is SYGVKD. This CDR3 region has 16 residues. The trim removed 2 bases at V and 8 bases at J, leaving 8 bases unmatched. The chain's CDR3 is CAISEAGQGEVDIQYF. DNA of the CDR3: TGTGCCATCAGTGAGGCGGGACAGGGGGAGGTCGACATTCAGTACTTC.

The V call is TRBV27, the J call TRBJ2-1; 12 nucleotides match TRBD2. The CDR3 is 17 residues long. With V trimmed by 5 bases and J by 5 bases, 10 bases remained unmatched. The germline CDR1 and CDR2 sequences are MNHEY and SMNVEV (reference sequence). The CDR3, as DNA: TGTGCCAGCAGTCTCATTCTAGCGGGAGGGCTGAACAATGAGCAGTTCTTC. It translates to CASSLILAGGLNNEQFF.

The rearrangement uses TRBV2 and TRBJ2-5, with D unresolved. Germline CDR1 SNHLY, CDR2 FYNNEI. The germline V and J ends were trimmed by 1 base and 4 bases, with 4 bases remaining between them. This CDR3 is 12 amino acids long. The CDR3 loop is CASSEGRETQYF. The CDR3 DNA is TGTGCCAGCAGTGAAGGGAGAGAGACCCAGTACTTC.

A few counts support this clone. The chain couples TRBV7-2 to TRBJ2-7, with D tentatively TRBD2 (6 bases). Trimming shortened V by 5 bases and J by 3 bases, and 11 bases separated the two germline ends. Germline-derived CDR1 and CDR2 are SGHTA and FQGNSA. CDR3 size: 13 residues. CDR3 sequence: CASSPSGFYEQYF. The CDR3 nucleotides read TGTGCCAGCAGCCCAAGCGGGTTCTACGAGCAGTACTTC.

CDR3 DNA sequence: TGTGCCAGCAGCCCCGGACTATCCTACGAGCAGTACTTC. Translated, it gives CASSPGLSYEQYF. V usage is TRBV6-5 and J usage is TRBJ2-7; perhaps TRBD2 as D (6 bases). The CDR3 has 13 residues. The germline V gene encodes CDR1 MNHEY and CDR2 SVGAGI. Trimming shortened V by 6 bases and J by 1 base, and 10 bases separated the two germline ends.

The chain is built from TRBV19 and TRBJ2-3, with TRBD2 matching over 14 bases. Germline CDR1 and CDR2: LNHDA and SQIVND (reference sequence). After removal of 5 bases from V and 8 bases from J, the junction contained 9 bases not matched to a gene. The CDR3 extends over 16 amino acids. The chain's CDR3 is CASSLAGTSGSVTQYF. The CDR3 DNA is TGTGCCAGTAGTCTCGCCGGGACTAGCGGGAGTGTTACGCAGTATTTT.

J is TRBJ2-1 and V is TRBV6-5, with 7 positions matching TRBD2. The length of the CDR3 is 15 residues. V lost 2 bases and J lost 3; bases outside the gene matches: 4. CDR1 is MNHEY, CDR2 SVGAGI, per germline. CDR3 sequence (DNA): TGTGCCAGCAGTTACGGGGGGGAGGTCTACAATGAGCAGTTCTTC. As protein: CASSYGGEVYNEQFF.

This sequence joins TRBV15 and TRBJ2-1; 14 bases align to TRBD2. With 2 bases clipped from V and 8 bases from J, the junction kept 5 bases outside the gene matches. This CDR3 has 16 residues. Germline CDR1 reads LNHNV; CDR2 reads YYDKDF (reference sequence). CDR3 protein: CATSRQGLAGVDEQFF. The DNA for the CDR3 is TGTGCCACCAGCAGACAGGGACTAGCGGGAGTAGATGAGCAGTTCTTC. Full variable domain (remainder filled in from reference TRBV15 and TRBJ2-1): DAMVIQNPRYQVTQFGKPVTLSCSQTLNHNVMYWYQQKSSQAPKLLFHYYDKDFNNEADTPDNFQSRRPNTSFCFLDIRSPGLGDTAMYLCATSRQGLAGVDEQFFGPGTRLTVL.

Here the CDR3 DNA reads TGTGCCAGCACCTTAGGATCTAGCGGCCCCTACAATGAGCAGTTCTTC. Its translation: CASTLGSSGPYNEQFF. The gene calls are TRBV27 and TRBJ2-1, with 7 bases matching TRBD2. V shed 7 bases, J shed 2 bases, and the junction held 11 bases outside the gene matches. In germline, CDR1 is MNHEY, CDR2 SMNVEV (reference sequence). The CDR3 contains 16 residues.

This clone was observed a single time. The chain uses TRBV10-2 and TRBJ2-2; D may be TRBD1 or TRBD2 (5 bases each). Germline CDR1 and CDR2: WSHSY and SAAADI. CDR3 length equals 14 residues. Trimming took 9 bases from V and 7 from J, leaving 18 bases between them. The CDR3 coding sequence is TGCGCCAGTGGACGGGGCCCGAGCCTCGGGGAGCTGTTTTTT. The encoded protein is CASGRGPSLGELFF.

The rearrangement links TRBV9 to TRBJ2-3; weak D call: TRBD2 (5 bases). Trimming stripped 1 base from V and 0 bases from J, with 12 bases between. The germline CDR1 and CDR2 sequences are SGDLS and YYNGEE. The CDR3 consists of 16 residues. The CDR3 DNA is TGTGCCAGCAGCGTATCCGGAGCGGCTAGCACAGATACGCAGTATTTT. Translated: CASSVSGAASTDTQYF.

DNA of the CDR3: TGTGCCAGCAGCGGGACTAGCGGGCCCTCGGGGACAGATACGCAGTATTTT. Translated: CASSGTSGPSGTDTQYF. This rearrangement joins TRBV27 to TRBJ2-3, with 12 bases aligning to TRBD2. The V gene's germline CDR1 is MNHEY and CDR2 SMNVEV (reference sequence). J gave up 3 bases and V 6 bases, and 10 bases lay outside the gene matches. This CDR3 contains 17 residues.

V is TRBV27 and J is TRBJ2-7; D remains unclear. The V gene's germline CDR1 is MNHEY and CDR2 SMNVEV (reference sequence). The CDR3 sequence is 15 residues long. V lost 2 bases and J lost 3, with 14 bases in between. CDR3 region: CASSLRYSEFYEQYF. CDR3 sequence (DNA): TGTGCCAGCAGTTTACGGTACAGCGAGTTCTACGAGCAGTACTTC.

The rearrangement uses TRBV5-1 and TRBJ1-5, with 7 bases that match TRBD1. This CDR3 has 15 residues. Germline V gene lookup returns CDR1 SGHRS and CDR2 YFSETQ. With 0 bases clipped from V and 1 base from J, the junction kept 1 base outside the gene matches. CDR3 sequence: CASSLGGGSNQPQHF. The CDR3 nucleotides are TGCGCCAGCAGCTTGGGAGGGGGCAGCAATCAGCCCCAGCATTTT. Using reference TRBV5-1 and TRBJ1-5 for the parts outside the CDR3, the full variable domain is KAGVTQTPRYLIKTRGQQVTLSCSPISGHRSVSWYQQTPGQGLQFLFEYFSETQRNKGNFPGRFSGRQFSNSRSEMNVSTLELGDSALYLCASSLGGGSNQPQHFGDGTRLSIL.

This clone has more than one count but fewer than ten. The V gene is TRBV25-1, the J gene TRBJ1-1; D is ambiguous. V was cut by 5 bases and J by 4 bases, with 11 bases left in between. The CDR3 is made up of 13 amino acids. Germline values: CDR1 MGHDK, CDR2 SYGVNS. The DNA for the CDR3 is TGTGCCAGCAGTAGATACACGGGCACTGAAGCTTTCTTT. It codes for CASSRYTGTEAFF.

This sequence joins TRBV5-5 and TRBJ2-2, with 8 bases matching TRBD1. Trimming cost V 4 bases and J 3 bases; bases outside gene matches: 5. Germline CDR1 is SGHKS and CDR2 is YYEKEE (reference sequence). The CDR3 has 15 amino acids. Here the CDR3 DNA reads TGTGCCAGCAGCGAAGGACAGGGTTACACCGGGGAGCTGTTTTTT. Protein sequence: CASSEGQGYTGELFF.

The rearrangement joins TRBV18 to TRBJ1-2; D is uncertain. CDR1 is KGHSH and CDR2 is LQKENI in the germline V gene. Trimming cost V 1 base and J 2 bases, with 11 bases left between them. The CDR3 covers 15 residues. Here the CDR3 reads CASSPQAEVNYGYTF. In DNA form, the CDR3 reads TGTGCCAGCTCACCACAGGCGGAGGTGAACTATGGCTACACCTTC.

The gene calls are TRBV7-2 and TRBJ2-7; possibly TRBD1 or TRBD2 for D (6 bases each). With 5 bases removed from V and 3 bases from J, the gap between germline ends came to 14 bases. Germline V CDR1 and CDR2: SGHTA, FQGNSA. The CDR3 totals 14 residues. The CDR3 sequence: CASSRQGGGYEQYF. DNA for the CDR3: TGTGCCAGCAGCCGCCAAGGAGGGGGCTACGAGCAGTACTTC.

The chain carries TRBV7-8 and TRBJ2-3; D remains unclear. Germline assignment: CDR1 SGHVS and CDR2 FQNEAQ. The CDR3 length is 14 residues. V was pared by 3 bases and J by 0 bases, with 7 bases between. CDR3: CASSFPTSTDTQYF. The CDR3 DNA is TGTGCCAGCAGCTTTCCGACCAGCACAGATACGCAGTATTTT.

This clone has a handful of counts. This chain uses TRBV9 with TRBJ2-1, with 10 bases aligning to TRBD2. The V gene's germline CDR1 is SGDLS and CDR2 YYNGEE. The CDR3 totals 18 residues. V shed 1 base, J shed 7 bases, and the junction held 14 bases outside the gene matches. The CDR3 region has the DNA TGTGCCAGCAGCGTAATGGCTAGCGGGAGACACCCGGGGAATGAGCAGTTCTTC. It specifies CASSVMASGRHPGNEQFF.

The V gene is TRBV6-6, the J gene TRBJ1-4; the D is unclear. This CDR3 has 15 residues. Germline loops: CDR1 MNHNY, CDR2 SVGAGI (reference sequence). The V gene lost 0 bases and the J gene lost 6 bases, with 11 bases spanning the gap. The CDR3 bases are TGTGCCAGCAGTTACTCGGGTGGGCAGGATGAAAAACTGTTTTTT. Translated: CASSYSGGQDEKLFF.

The J gene is TRBJ1-1, the V gene TRBV30, with no clear D. Germline CDR1 GTSNPN, CDR2 SVGIG (reference sequence). Trimming pared 1 base from V and 0 bases from J, leaving 9 bases between. The CDR3 spans 14 residues. In DNA form, the CDR3 reads TGTGCCTGGAGTGCTCAGCGCTTGAACACTGAAGCTTTCTTT. It translates to CAWSAQRLNTEAFF.

This chain links TRBV7-8 with TRBJ2-4; 10 bases fit TRBD1. The CDR3 is made up of 15 amino acids. Losses at the gene ends were 3 bases for V and 2 bases for J; bases not matched to a gene: 1. The germline CDR1 and CDR2 sequences are SGHVS and FQNEAQ. The CDR3 DNA follows: TGTGCCAGCAGCTTGGGACAGGGGACCAAAAACATTCAGTACTTC. It is translated as CASSLGQGTKNIQYF. The whole variable domain, filled in from reference TRBV7-8 and TRBJ2-4, reads GAGVSQSPRYKVAKRGQDVALRCDPISGHVSLFWYQQALGQGPEFLTYFQNEAQLDKSGLPSDRFFAERPEGSVSTLKIQRTQQEDSAVYLCASSLGQGTKNIQYFGAGTRLSVL.

V is TRBV13 and J is TRBJ2-7; no definite D call. The V gene lost 3 bases and the J gene lost 2 bases, with 8 bases spanning the gap. Germline V gene data show CDR1 as PRHDT and CDR2 as FYEKMQ (reference sequence). The CDR3 totals 13 residues. The CDR3 spells CASSLGNTYEQYF. The CDR3 DNA reads as TGTGCCAGCAGCTTGGGCAACACCTACGAGCAGTACTTC. Based on the CDR3 plus reference TRBV13 and TRBJ2-7, the full variable domain is AAGVIQSPRHLIKEKRETATLKCYPIPRHDTVYWYQQGPGQDPQFLISFYEKMQSDKGSIPDRFSAQQFSDYHSELNMSSLELGDSALYFCASSLGNTYEQYFGPGTRLTVT.

The chain joins TRBV5-6 to TRBJ2-7; D is uncertain. The CDR3 is made up of 15 amino acids. In germline, CDR1 is SGHDT, CDR2 YYEEEE. Between the trimmed V and J ends, which lost 0 bases and 3 bases, there was a span of 13 bases. CDR3 DNA sequence: TGTGCCAGCAGCTTGGTAGGGCTAGGAAACTACGAGCAGTACTTC. Its translation: CASSLVGLGNYEQYF.

The chain links TRBV29-1 to TRBJ2-7, with TRBD2 identical over 10 bases. This CDR3 is built from 15 residues. Germline-derived CDR1 and CDR2 are SQVTM and ANQGSEA. The V gene end was trimmed by 3 bases and the J gene end by 2 bases; junction bases not matched to a gene: 7. CDR3 loop: CSVDSGTSATYEQYF. The CDR3 DNA sequence: TGCAGCGTTGATTCCGGGACTAGCGCTACCTACGAGCAGTACTTC.

The chain links TRBV19 to TRBJ2-1; TRBD2 matches 9 bases. Germline V gene lookup returns CDR1 LNHDA and CDR2 SQIVND (reference sequence). With V trimmed by 1 base and J by 10 bases, 8 bases remained unmatched. There are 15 residues in the CDR3. The CDR3 is CASSIVAGGAGEQFF. CDR3 nucleotides: TGTGCCAGTAGTATAGTGGCGGGAGGGGCTGGGGAGCAGTTCTTC.